These T cell receptor beta chains were read from a single sample in a study of Graves' ophthalmopathy and Graves' hyperthyroidism. TCRdb re-analysed the multiplex PCR reads in MiXCR, keeping a single row per CDR3 protein. Here the sample spans more than 1,000,000 distinct CDR3 sequences, roughly 35% being singletons. Sequences were obtained from peripheral blood or thyroid tissue (not recorded which). The receptor source for this set is an adult man with Graves' hyperthyroidism. CDR3s leave out the opening cysteine and the closing phenylalanine or tryptophan.

>TRBV5-6
ASSMGQGVGQPQH
>TRBV19
ASSGRGATNEKLF
>TRBV28
ASSHPAEQY
>TRBV9
ASSVGGPSHEQY
>TRBV10-3
AIRGTATNEKLF
>TRBV15
ATSSTGEAQPQH
>TRBV10-3
AISEHRDTSTDTQY
>TRBV20-1
SARADRGSYEQY
>TRBV3-1
ASSQDGITSETQY
>TRBV19
ASSMGQGGTEAF
>TRBV25-1
ASSHYGRSTGELF
>TRBV12-3/TRBV12-4
ASSLLGRTNTEAF
>TRBV20-1
SARGDRGSQETQY
>TRBV2
ASSPGVGRSSNQPQH
>TRBV27
ASSDPPFREQY
>TRBV7-6
ASSSIPGLMNEKLF
>TRBV25-1
ASSSEGSTNQPQH
>TRBV20-1
SAAGTGEETQY
>TRBV19
ASSIGFPDTGELF
>TRBV15
ATSGPGSAGANVLT
>TRBV24-1
ATFRDSKETQY
>TRBV28
ASSSGTSLNEQY
>TRBV9
ASSFAGVGTGELF
>TRBV12-3/TRBV12-4
ASRALGRWTEAF
>TRBV15
ATNQDRGLDEQY
>TRBV7-4
ASSSGTTGGTGQPQH
>TRBV20-1
SARDLEGGGNQPQH
>TRBV25-1
ASSFLPGQGRAEAF
>TRBV6-5
ASSYPETKTQY
>TRBV6-6
ASSYWAEAF
>TRBV20-1
SAPLVGAFGNTIY
>TRBV7-3
ASSFQDRGLGELF
>TRBV7-8
ASSLNRNYEQY
>TRBV2
ASSRDRGYYEQY
>TRBV20-1
SALGQDDSYEQY
>TRBV10-3
ASSLALGGNEKLL
>TRBV20-1
SAQTSGKETQY
>TRBV25-1
ASTGPSDRAYGYT
>TRBV15
ATSRDQDRANQPQH
>TRBV2
ASTVAKFTGELF
>TRBV29-1
SVEQGSDTQY
>TRBV4-3
ASSQGHQGSNQPQH
>TRBV7-9
ASVDPRGVSGYQETQY
>TRBV10-3
AIRGTGVLYGYT